This T cell receptor beta chain was recovered during a study of blood T cell repertoires in COVID-19. In the study overall: The United States, Italy and Spain provided the acute and convalescent COVID-19 samples. PBMCs, B-cell-depleted T cells, or T cells provided the cDNA or gDNA that made up the material.

CDR1 KGHSH and CDR2 LQKENI come from the germline V gene. The J segment lost 3 bases and the V segment lost 4 bases, leaving 6 bases of the junction unmatched. The CDR3 has 15 residues. Original methodology: Amplification of reference gene primers provided the estimated nucleated cell counts. Data came from immunoSEQ multiplex PCR; TCRdb stores just in-frame clones and leaves some out. V, J and clone size were drawn from that table, and D and trimming were deduced from the DNA. The sample consists of roughly 150,000 clones, around nine tenths of them appearing once. Input material: peripheral blood. The receptor was isolated from a human donor in a cohort sampled during active COVID-19. This rearrangement joins TRBV18 to TRBJ2-3; 8 bases agree with TRBD2. The CDR3: CASSRSGGQTDTQYF. In nucleotides, the CDR3 is TGTGCCAGCTCACGGAGCGGGGGCCAGACAGATACGCAGTATTTT.